These 11 T cell receptor beta chains originate from one sample sequenced in a study of OX40 agonist ivuxolimab in advanced cancers. TCRdb's table, derived via immunoSEQ multiplex PCR, lists solely in-frame clones and lacks some. The sample holds 60,000 or so clones, approximately 88% seen once. This material consisted of CD4+ or CD8+ T cells sorted from blood, taken in a trial of the OX40 agonist ivuxolimab. Receptor source: an adult with an advanced solid tumor such as melanoma, head and neck, liver or kidney cancer.

The chain recombines TRBV28 with TRBJ1-2, with D uncertain. Trimming left V 2 bases short and J 8 bases short, with 9 bases between. Germline V lookup: CDR1 MDHEN, CDR2 SYDVKM. The CDR3 length is 12 residues. The CDR3 spells CASSLQTLGYTF. CDR3 bases: TGTGCCAGCAGTTTACAGACCTTAGGCTACACCTTC.

The chain links TRBV5-1 to TRBJ1-5, with D unresolved. Trimming took 2 bases from V and 6 from J, leaving 6 bases between them. The germline gives CDR1 SGHRS, CDR2 YFSETQ. This CDR3 is 12 amino acids long. The CDR3, as DNA: TGCGCCAGCAGCTTAAGCGGTCAGCCCCAGCATTTT. Its protein is CASSLSGQPQHF. Full variable domain (missing parts from reference TRBV5-1 and TRBJ1-5): KAGVTQTPRYLIKTRGQQVTLSCSPISGHRSVSWYQQTPGQGLQFLFEYFSETQRNKGNFPGRFSGRQFSNSRSEMNVSTLELGDSALYLCASSLSGQPQHFGDGTRLSIL.

The chain carries TRBV5-1 and TRBJ2-7; 9 bases align to TRBD2. Germline trimming cut 4 bases from V and 2 bases from J; bases unmatched to any gene: 7. Germline-derived CDR1 and CDR2 are SGHRS and YFSETQ. The CDR3 covers 15 residues. CDR3 protein: CASSAGTSRTYEQYF. The CDR3 DNA reads as TGCGCCAGCAGCGCCGGGACTAGCCGAACCTACGAGCAGTACTTC. Together with reference TRBV5-1 and TRBJ2-7, the CDR3 gives the full variable domain: KAGVTQTPRYLIKTRGQQVTLSCSPISGHRSVSWYQQTPGQGLQFLFEYFSETQRNKGNFPGRFSGRQFSNSRSEMNVSTLELGDSALYLCASSAGTSRTYEQYFGPGTRLTVT.

The chain couples TRBV4-1 to TRBJ2-3, with no clear D. Germline V CDR1 and CDR2: MGHRA, YSYEKL. The CDR3 extends over 16 amino acids. Trimming left V 1 base short and J 1 base short, with 12 bases between. CDR3 sequence: CASSQGMGGGTDTQYF. CDR3 sequence (DNA): TGCGCCAGCAGCCAAGGGATGGGTGGAGGCACAGATACGCAGTATTTT.

This sequence joins TRBV9 and TRBJ2-3, with 10 bases lining up with TRBD1. The CDR3 is made up of 19 amino acids. Germline V CDR1 and CDR2: SGDLS, YYNGEE. The ends lost 1 base at V and 3 bases at J; junction bases unmatched: 14. The CDR3 DNA is TGTGCCAGCAGCGTAATCTCCCCTCCCAGACAGGGGGCAACAGATACGCAGTATTTT. Translating gives CASSVISPPRQGATDTQYF.

V is TRBV6-5 and J is TRBJ1-1, with D maybe TRBD1 (5 bases). Germline CDR1 and CDR2: MNHEY and SVGAGI. The CDR3 is made up of 14 amino acids. V dropped 6 bases and J dropped 1 base, with 12 bases sitting between them. The CDR3 DNA is TGTGCCAGCAGCCCTATTGACAGGAACACTGAAGCTTTCTTT. Protein product: CASSPIDRNTEAFF.

The chain joins TRBV19 to TRBJ2-2; D gene ambiguous. This CDR3 region has 15 residues. Trimming left V 4 bases short and J 4 bases short, with 13 bases between. Germline CDR1 LNHDA, CDR2 SQIVND (reference sequence). The CDR3 here is CASSTGRPRTGELFF. As DNA, the CDR3 is TGTGCCAGTAGTACGGGCAGGCCCCGCACCGGGGAGCTGTTTTTT.

The chain links TRBV5-1 to TRBJ1-3; D is uncertain. Germline loops: CDR1 SGHRS, CDR2 YFSETQ. The germline V and J ends were trimmed by 2 bases and 0 bases, with 6 bases remaining between them. The CDR3 has 14 amino acids. CDR3: CASSLWDSGNTIYF. For the CDR3, the DNA is TGCGCCAGCAGCTTATGGGACTCTGGAAACACCATATATTTT. Drawing the rest from reference TRBV5-1 and TRBJ1-3, the complete variable domain is KAGVTQTPRYLIKTRGQQVTLSCSPISGHRSVSWYQQTPGQGLQFLFEYFSETQRNKGNFPGRFSGRQFSNSRSEMNVSTLELGDSALYLCASSLWDSGNTIYFGEGSWLTVV.

The chain employs TRBV6-1 and TRBJ2-7; no firm D call. Deletions cut 2 bases from V and 4 bases from J, with 15 bases between. The CDR3 is 15 amino acids. Germline loops: CDR1 MNHNS, CDR2 SASEGT. The CDR3 sequence is CASSEMASAIYEQYF. The CDR3 DNA reads as TGTGCCAGCAGTGAAATGGCCTCGGCTATTTACGAGCAGTACTTC.

This sequence joins TRBV5-1 and TRBJ2-2; D gene unclear. V was trimmed by 4 bases and J by 5 bases, leaving 9 bases between them. The CDR3 covers 13 residues. Germline CDR1 is SGHRS and CDR2 is YFSETQ. The CDR3 DNA is TGCGCCAGCAGCCCAACAGCGACCGGGGAGCTGTTTTTT. It is translated as CASSPTATGELFF.

The chain couples TRBV6-5 to TRBJ1-2, with no clear D. CDR3 length: 14 residues. Germline CDR1 is MNHEY and CDR2 is SVGAGI. Trimming took off 2 bases at V and 2 bases at J, with 9 bases between the two ends. CDR3 region: CASSYKGPNYGYTF. CDR3 sequence (DNA): TGTGCCAGCAGTTACAAAGGACCCAACTATGGCTACACCTTC.